This entry describes one T cell receptor beta chain. This entry is derived from a study of blood T cell repertoires in COVID-19. The wider study: From T cells, B-cell-depleted T cells, or PBMCs came the material, which was cDNA or gDNA.

Source study methods: It was from reference gene primer amplification that nucleated cell counts were estimated. Using immunoSEQ multiplex PCR, the repertoire was profiled, and TCRdb retains in-frame clones only, with some absent. From that table come the V and J calls and clone size; the DNA was used to work out D and trimming. The sample has 280,000 or so clones, under 90% seen once; the top ten hold 2.9%. The clonotype comes from a woman between 50 and 59 years old who had been exposed to COVID-19. Material: PBMCs or T cells enriched from blood (not recorded which).

DNA for the CDR3: TGTGCCAGCAGCCCTTGGACAGGGGGTAGCTATGGCTACACCTTC. Protein sequence: CASSPWTGGSYGYTF. The chain employs TRBV5-4 and TRBJ1-2; the match to TRBD1 covers 10 bases. This CDR3 contains 15 residues. Losses at the gene ends were 4 bases for V and 4 bases for J; bases not matched to a gene: 7. Germline CDR1 reads SGHNT; CDR2 reads YYREEE (reference sequence). Full variable domain (outside the CDR3, taken from reference TRBV5-4 and TRBJ1-2): ETGVTQSPTHLIKTRGQQVTLRCSSQSGHNTVSWYQQALGQGPQFIFQYYREEENGRGNFPPRFSGLQFPNYSSELNVNALELDDSALYLCASSPWTGGSYGYTFGSGTRLTVV.